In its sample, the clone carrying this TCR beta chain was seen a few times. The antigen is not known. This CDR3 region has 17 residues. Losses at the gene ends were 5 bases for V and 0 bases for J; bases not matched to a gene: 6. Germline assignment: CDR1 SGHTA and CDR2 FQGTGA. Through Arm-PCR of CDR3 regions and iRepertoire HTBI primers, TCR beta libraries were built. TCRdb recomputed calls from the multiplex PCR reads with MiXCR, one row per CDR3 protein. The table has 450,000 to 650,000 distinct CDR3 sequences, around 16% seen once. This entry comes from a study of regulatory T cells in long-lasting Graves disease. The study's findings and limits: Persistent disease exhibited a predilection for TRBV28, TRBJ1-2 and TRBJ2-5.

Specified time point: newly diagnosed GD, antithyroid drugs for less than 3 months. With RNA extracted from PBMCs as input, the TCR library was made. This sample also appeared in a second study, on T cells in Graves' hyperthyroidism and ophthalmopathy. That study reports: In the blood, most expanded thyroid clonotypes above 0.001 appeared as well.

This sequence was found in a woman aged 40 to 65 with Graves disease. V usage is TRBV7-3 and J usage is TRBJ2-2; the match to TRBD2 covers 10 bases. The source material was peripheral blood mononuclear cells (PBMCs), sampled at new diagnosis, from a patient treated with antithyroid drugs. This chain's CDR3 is CASSPSSGGTNTGELFF. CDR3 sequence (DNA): TGTGCCAGCAGCCCAAGTAGCGGGGGGACGAACACCGGGGAGCTGTTTTTT.